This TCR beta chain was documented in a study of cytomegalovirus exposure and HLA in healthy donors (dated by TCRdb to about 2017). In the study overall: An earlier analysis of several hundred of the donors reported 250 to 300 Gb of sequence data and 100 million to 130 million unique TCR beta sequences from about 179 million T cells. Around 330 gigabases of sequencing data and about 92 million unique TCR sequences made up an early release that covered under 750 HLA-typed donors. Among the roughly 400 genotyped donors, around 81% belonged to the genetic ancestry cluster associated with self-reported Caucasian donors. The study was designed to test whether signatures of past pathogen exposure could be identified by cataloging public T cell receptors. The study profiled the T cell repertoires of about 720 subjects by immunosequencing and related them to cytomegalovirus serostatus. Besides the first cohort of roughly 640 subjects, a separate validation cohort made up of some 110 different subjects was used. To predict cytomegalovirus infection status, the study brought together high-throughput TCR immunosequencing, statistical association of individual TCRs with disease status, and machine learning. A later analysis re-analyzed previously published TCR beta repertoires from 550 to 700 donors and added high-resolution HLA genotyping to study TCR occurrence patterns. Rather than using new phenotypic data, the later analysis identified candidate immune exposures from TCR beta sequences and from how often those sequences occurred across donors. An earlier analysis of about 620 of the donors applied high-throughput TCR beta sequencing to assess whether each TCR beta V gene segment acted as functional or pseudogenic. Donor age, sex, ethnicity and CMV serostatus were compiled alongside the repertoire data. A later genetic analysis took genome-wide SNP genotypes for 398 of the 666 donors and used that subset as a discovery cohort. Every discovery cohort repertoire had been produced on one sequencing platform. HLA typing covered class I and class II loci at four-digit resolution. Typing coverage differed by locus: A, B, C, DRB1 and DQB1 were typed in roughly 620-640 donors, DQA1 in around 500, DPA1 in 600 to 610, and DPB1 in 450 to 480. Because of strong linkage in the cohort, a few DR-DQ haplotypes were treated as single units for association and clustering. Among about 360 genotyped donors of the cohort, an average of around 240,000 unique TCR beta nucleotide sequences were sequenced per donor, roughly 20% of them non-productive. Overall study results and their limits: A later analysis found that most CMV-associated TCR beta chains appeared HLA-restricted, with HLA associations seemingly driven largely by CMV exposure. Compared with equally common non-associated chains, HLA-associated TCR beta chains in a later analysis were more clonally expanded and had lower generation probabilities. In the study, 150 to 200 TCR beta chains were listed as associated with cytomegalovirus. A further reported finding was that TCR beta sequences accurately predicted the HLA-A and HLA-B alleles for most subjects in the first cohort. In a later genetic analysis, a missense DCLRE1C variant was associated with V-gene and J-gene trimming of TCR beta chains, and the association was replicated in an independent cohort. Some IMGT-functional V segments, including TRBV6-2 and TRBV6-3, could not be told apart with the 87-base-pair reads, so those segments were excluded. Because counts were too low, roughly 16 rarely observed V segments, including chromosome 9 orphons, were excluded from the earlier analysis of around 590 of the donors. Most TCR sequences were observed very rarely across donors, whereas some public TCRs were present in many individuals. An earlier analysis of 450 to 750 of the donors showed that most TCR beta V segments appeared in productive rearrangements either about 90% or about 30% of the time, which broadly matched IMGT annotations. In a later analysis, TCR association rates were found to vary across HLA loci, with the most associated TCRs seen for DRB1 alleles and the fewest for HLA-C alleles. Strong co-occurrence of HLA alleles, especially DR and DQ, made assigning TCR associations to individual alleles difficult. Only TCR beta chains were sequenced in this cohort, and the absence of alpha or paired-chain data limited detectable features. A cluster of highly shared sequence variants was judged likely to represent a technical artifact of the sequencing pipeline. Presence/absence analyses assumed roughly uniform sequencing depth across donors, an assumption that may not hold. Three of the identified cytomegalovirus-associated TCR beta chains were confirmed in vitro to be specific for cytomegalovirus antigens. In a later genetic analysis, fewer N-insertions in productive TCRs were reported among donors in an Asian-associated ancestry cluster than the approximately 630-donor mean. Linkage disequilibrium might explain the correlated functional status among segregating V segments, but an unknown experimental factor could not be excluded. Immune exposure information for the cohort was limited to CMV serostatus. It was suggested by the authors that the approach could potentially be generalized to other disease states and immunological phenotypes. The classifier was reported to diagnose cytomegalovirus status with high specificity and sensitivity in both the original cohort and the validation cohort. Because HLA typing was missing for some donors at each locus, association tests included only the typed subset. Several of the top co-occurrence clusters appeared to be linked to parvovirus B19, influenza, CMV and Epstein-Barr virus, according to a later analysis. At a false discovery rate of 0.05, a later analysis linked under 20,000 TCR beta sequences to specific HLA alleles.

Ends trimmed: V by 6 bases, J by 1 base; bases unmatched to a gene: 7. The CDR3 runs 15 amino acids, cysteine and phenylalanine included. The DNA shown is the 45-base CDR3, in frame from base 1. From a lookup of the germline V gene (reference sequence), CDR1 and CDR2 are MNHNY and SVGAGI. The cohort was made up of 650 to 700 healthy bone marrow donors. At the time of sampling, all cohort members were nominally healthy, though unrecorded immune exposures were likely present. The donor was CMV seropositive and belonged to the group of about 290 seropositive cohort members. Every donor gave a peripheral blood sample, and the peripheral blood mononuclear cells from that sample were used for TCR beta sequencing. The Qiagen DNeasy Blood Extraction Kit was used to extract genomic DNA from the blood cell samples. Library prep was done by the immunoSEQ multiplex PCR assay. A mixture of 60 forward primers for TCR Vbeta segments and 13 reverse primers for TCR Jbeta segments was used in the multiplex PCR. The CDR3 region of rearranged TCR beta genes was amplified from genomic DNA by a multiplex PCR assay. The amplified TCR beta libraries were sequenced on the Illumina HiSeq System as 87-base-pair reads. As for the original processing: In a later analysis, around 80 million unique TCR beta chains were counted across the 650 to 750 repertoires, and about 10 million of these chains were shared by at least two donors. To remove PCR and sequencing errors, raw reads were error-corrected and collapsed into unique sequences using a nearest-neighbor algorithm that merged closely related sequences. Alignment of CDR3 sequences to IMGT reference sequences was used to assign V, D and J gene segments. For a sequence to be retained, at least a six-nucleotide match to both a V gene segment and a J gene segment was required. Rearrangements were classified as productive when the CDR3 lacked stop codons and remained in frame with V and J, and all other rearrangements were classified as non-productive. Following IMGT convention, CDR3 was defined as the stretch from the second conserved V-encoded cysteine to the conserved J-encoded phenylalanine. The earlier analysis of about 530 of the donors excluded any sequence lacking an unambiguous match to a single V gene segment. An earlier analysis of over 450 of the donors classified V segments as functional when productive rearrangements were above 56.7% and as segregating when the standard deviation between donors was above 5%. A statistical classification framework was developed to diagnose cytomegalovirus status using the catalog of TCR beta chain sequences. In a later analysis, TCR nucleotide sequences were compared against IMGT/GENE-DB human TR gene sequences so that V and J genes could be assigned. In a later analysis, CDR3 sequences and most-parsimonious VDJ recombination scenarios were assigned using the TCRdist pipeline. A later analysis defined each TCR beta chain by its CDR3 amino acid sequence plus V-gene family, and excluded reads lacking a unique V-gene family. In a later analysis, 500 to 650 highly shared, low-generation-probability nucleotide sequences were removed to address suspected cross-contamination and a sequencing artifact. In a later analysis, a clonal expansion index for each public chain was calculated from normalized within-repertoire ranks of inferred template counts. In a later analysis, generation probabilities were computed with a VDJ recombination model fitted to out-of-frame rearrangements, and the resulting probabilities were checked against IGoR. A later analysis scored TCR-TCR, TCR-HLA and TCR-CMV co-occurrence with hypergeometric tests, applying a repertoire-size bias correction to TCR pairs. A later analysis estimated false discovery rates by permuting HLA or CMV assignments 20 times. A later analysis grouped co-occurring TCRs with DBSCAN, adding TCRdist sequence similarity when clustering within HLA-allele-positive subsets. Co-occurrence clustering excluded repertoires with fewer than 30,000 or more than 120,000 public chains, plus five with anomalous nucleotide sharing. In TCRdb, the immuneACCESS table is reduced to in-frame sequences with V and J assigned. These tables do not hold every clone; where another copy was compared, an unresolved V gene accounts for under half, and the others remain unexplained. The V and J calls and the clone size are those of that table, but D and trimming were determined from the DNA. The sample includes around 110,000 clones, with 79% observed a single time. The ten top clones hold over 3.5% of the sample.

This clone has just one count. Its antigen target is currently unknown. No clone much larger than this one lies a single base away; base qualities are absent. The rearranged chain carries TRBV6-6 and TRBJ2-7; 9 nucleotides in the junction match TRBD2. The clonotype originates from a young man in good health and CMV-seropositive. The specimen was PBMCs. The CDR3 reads CASRRLAAVSYEQYF. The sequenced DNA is TGTGCCAGCAGGCGACTAGCGGCAGTTTCCTACGAGCAGTACTTC.